The rows below give T cell receptor beta chains drawn from one sample of a study of cytomegalovirus exposure and HLA in healthy donors. Method: immunoSEQ multiplex PCR; TCRdb's copy keeps in-frame clones and lacks some. The table shows roughly 160,000 clones, with about four fifths occurring only once. The sequenced sample was PBMCs. Source of these receptors: a male donor in good health and CMV-seropositive. The CDR3 runs from the conserved cysteine through the conserved F or W. D genes are given only for firm matches. A row's size may be missing; if present it is once, few, many or a size class.

J	size	D	V	DNA	CDR3
TRBJ2-7	once	NA	TRBV7-2	TGTGCCAGCAGCTTACCCGGTGACTACGAGCAGTACTTC	CASSLPGDYEQYF
TRBJ2-3	NA	NA	TRBV10-3	TGTGCCATCAGTGAGAGTGGGCGGGGCACAGATACGCAGTATTTT	CAISESGRGTDTQYF
TRBJ2-3	NA	TRBD1	TRBV5-1	TGCGCCAGCGGTACGGGACAGGGGCCGGGAGATACGCAGTATTTT	CASGTGQGPGDTQYF
TRBJ2-7	NA	TRBD2	TRBV19	TGTGCCAGTAGTTCCCTGGTAGCGGGAGGAGGTTACGAGCAGTACTTC	CASSSLVAGGGYEQYF
TRBJ2-7	NA	NA	TRBV7-9	TGTGCCAGCAGTCTAAACTACGAGCAGTACTTC	CASSLNYEQYF
TRBJ2-1	NA	TRBD2	TRBV18	TGTGCCAGCTCATTAAGTTCCGGGACTAGCGGAAACAATGAGCAGTTCTTC	CASSLSSGTSGNNEQFF
TRBJ1-2	NA	NA	TRBV11-2	TGTGCCAGCAGCTTTAGAGGTTCGAGCGATGGCTACACCTTC	CASSFRGSSDGYTF
TRBJ2-7	NA	NA	TRBV9	TGTGCCAGCAGCGTAGTAGAGGGCGAGCAGTACTTC	CASSVVEGEQYF
TRBJ1-1	once	NA	TRBV18	TGTGCCAGCTCCCCCCAGGGGAGTATGAACACTGAAGCTTTCTTT	CASSPQGSMNTEAFF
TRBJ1-1	NA	TRBD1	TRBV7-2	TGTGCCAGCAGATTAGACAGGGGCGGGTATTTGGAAGCTTTCTTT	CASRLDRGGYLEAFF
TRBJ2-7	NA	TRBD1	TRBV30	TGTGCCTGGAGTCCGGGACAGGGTTTTGTGCAGTACTTC	CAWSPGQGFVQYF
TRBJ2-3	NA	TRBD2	TRBV7-2	TGTGCCAGCAGTTCTAGCGGGAGGGACACAGATACGCAGTATTTT	CASSSSGRDTDTQYF
TRBJ2-2	NA	NA	TRBV14	TGTGCCAGCAGCCACGACACGTCCACCGGGGAGCTGTTTTTT	CASSHDTSTGELFF
TRBJ2-7	NA	TRBD2	TRBV15	TGTGCCACCAGCAGAGCGGGAGGAGCCTACGAGCAGTACTTC	CATSRAGGAYEQYF
TRBJ1-1	NA	NA	TRBV10-2	TGCGCCAGCAGGCAGGGTGGGGACACTGAAGCTTTCTTT	CASRQGGDTEAFF
TRBJ2-2	few	TRBD1	TRBV30	TGTGCCTGGAGTAGGGACAGATACACCGGGGAGCTGTTTTTT	CAWSRDRYTGELFF
TRBJ1-1	NA	NA	TRBV5-1	TGCGCCAGCAGCTTGCACAGGTCCATGAACACTGAAGCTTTCTTT	CASSLHRSMNTEAFF
TRBJ1-5	NA	TRBD1	TRBV28	TGTGCCAGCAGCCGAGGGGGCACGGGTCAGCCCCAGCATTTT	CASSRGGTGQPQHF
TRBJ2-2	once	NA	TRBV9	TGTGCCAGCAGCGCCGCACAGGTCACCGGGGAGCTGTTTTTT	CASSAAQVTGELFF
TRBJ2-7	NA	NA	TRBV19	TGTGCCAGTAGTGCGGGGTCAACCTACGAGCAGTACTTC	CASSAGSTYEQYF
TRBJ2-1	NA	TRBD1	TRBV7-9	TGTGCCAGCAGCCCGCCCGGGACAGGGCTATACAATGAGCAGTTCTTC	CASSPPGTGLYNEQFF
TRBJ2-1	NA	TRBD2	TRBV10-3	TGTGCCATCAGTAAGACTAGCGGCAACTACAATGAGCAGTTCTTC	CAISKTSGNYNEQFF
TRBJ1-5	once	TRBD1	TRBV30	TGTGCCTGGAGTCCAGGACAGGGGAATCAGCCCCAGCATTTT	CAWSPGQGNQPQHF
TRBJ2-7	NA	NA	TRBV27	TGTGCCAGCAGTTTATCGGGCCCCTCCTCCTACGAGCAGTACTTC	CASSLSGPSSYEQYF
TRBJ2-1	few	NA	TRBV6-5	TGTGCCAGCAGTTACTCGGGGGGGGGCCTAAATGAGCAGTTCTTC	CASSYSGGGLNEQFF